The T cell receptor (beta chain) described here comes from a study of shared clonotypes between healthy human individuals. Regarding the study as a whole: Some naive CD4 clonotypes, roughly 4.7%, turned up in common across several donors.

This CDR3 spans 14 amino acids. For this clone: Antigen specificity is unknown.

TCRdb keeps only in-frame clones here, not all; method: immunoSEQ multiplex PCR. The table has fewer than 200,000 clones, 65% to 70% seen once. Input material: memory CD4+ T cells sorted from blood. Subset in this sample: CD45RA-negative fraction. This receptor was obtained from a man younger than 45 in good health. The genes are TRBV21-1 and TRBJ2-7; no DNA check was done on the table's D call, TRBD2. TRBV21-1 is a pseudogene segment. The CDR3 DNA is TGTGCCAGCAGCTACGGGACTAGCGGTTACGAGCAGTACTTC. Protein sequence: CASSYGTSGYEQYF.